This TCR beta chain is from a study of blood T cell repertoires in COVID-19. The method was immunoSEQ multiplex PCR; TCRdb's version includes in-frame clones alone and lacks a portion of them. The top ten clones hold 15% to 19% of a sample with 250,000 to 300,000 clones, around 86% of them seen once. The J segment lost 5 bases and the V segment lost 5 bases, leaving 8 bases of the junction unmatched. Germline V CDR1 and CDR2: MNHEY, SVGAGI. This CDR3 contains 14 residues. Participants were aged about 18 to 89 years from around 25 US areas. This sequence originates from a man in his late teens or twenties who had recovered from COVID-19. Source material: PBMCs or T cells enriched from blood (not recorded which). V usage is TRBV6-5 and J usage is TRBJ2-5; 7 bases match TRBD1. CDR3 in DNA: TGTGCCAGCAGTACCAGACAGGGTCGGGAGACCCAGTACTTC. It encodes CASSTRQGRETQYF.